This T cell receptor beta chain was profiled in a study of blood T cell repertoires in COVID-19. Across the whole study: Acute and convalescent COVID-19 specimens originated in the United States, Italy and Spain.

V gave up 0 bases and J gave up 4 bases, with 10 bases separating them. This CDR3 has 15 amino acids. Germline V gene data show CDR1 as MNHEY and CDR2 as SVGAGI. How the authors handled the data: The authors estimated nucleated cell counts from reference gene primer amplification. Sequenced by immunoSEQ multiplex PCR; TCRdb stores in-frame clones only, minus some. The DNA was the basis for D and trimming; V, J and clone size are from that table. Among a few hundred thousand clones listed, roughly nine tenths were seen once. The TCR sequence derives from a woman between 18 and 29 years old in a cohort exposed to, infected with or recovered from COVID-19 (not recorded which). This chain links TRBV6-5 with TRBJ1-5; D gene ambiguous. Input material: PBMCs or T cells enriched from blood (not recorded which). In nucleotides, the CDR3 is TGTGCCAGCAGTTACTCGAACAGTTTAAATCAGCCCCAGCATTTT. Its translation is CASSYSNSLNQPQHF.